This entry lists 15 T cell receptor beta chains sequenced from one sample in a study of technical replicates of blood from a handful of donors. Generated by immunoSEQ multiplex PCR, the TCRdb table keeps only in-frame clones and is missing some. Of 95,000 to 100,000 clones in the sample, 96% were seen once. The material sequenced was T cells isolated from PBMCs. The source of these receptors is a human donor in good health.

J is TRBJ1-1 and V is TRBV28; perhaps TRBD1 as D (6 bases). Germline loops: CDR1 MDHEN, CDR2 SYDVKM. This CDR3 comprises 14 residues. V gave up 6 bases and J gave up 0 bases, with 11 bases separating them. Here the CDR3 reads CASRSQGMNTEAFF. The CDR3 DNA is TGTGCCAGCAGGTCACAGGGTATGAACACTGAAGCTTTCTTT. Together with reference TRBV28 and TRBJ1-1, the CDR3 gives the full variable domain: DVKVTQSSRYLVKRTGEKVFLECVQDMDHENMFWYRQDPGLGLRLIYFSYDVKMKEKGDIPEGYSVSREKKERFSLILESASTNQTSMYLCASRSQGMNTEAFFGQGTRLTVV.

V gene TRBV25-1 combines with J gene TRBJ2-7; TRBD1 might be the D (6 bases). The germline V gene has CDR1 MGHDK and CDR2 SYGVNS. The CDR3 spans 14 residues. Trimming removed 3 bases from V and 5 bases from J, with 14 bases in between. As DNA, the CDR3 is TGTGCCAGCAGTGATTGGGTCAAGGGGGACGAGCAGTACTTC. Amino acid sequence: CASSDWVKGDEQYF.

The sample holds one count of this clone. This sequence joins TRBV7-8 and TRBJ1-2; TRBD1 matches 10 bases. Trimming took 5 bases from V and 7 from J; bases not matched to a gene: 7. This CDR3 region has 14 residues. Germline V gene lookup returns CDR1 SGHVS and CDR2 FQNEAQ. The CDR3 sequence: CASSGRTGGFGYTF. The DNA of the CDR3 is TGTGCCAGCAGCGGGCGGACAGGGGGTTTTGGCTACACCTTC.

This clone was seen just once. This chain connects TRBV6-1 to TRBJ1-4, with a possible D match to TRBD1 (5 bases). The CDR3 is made up of 13 amino acids. Germline values: CDR1 MNHNS, CDR2 SASEGT. Trimming pared 2 bases from V and 7 bases from J, leaving 8 bases between. CDR3 sequence reads: CASSELGGEKLFF. The CDR3 DNA follows: TGTGCCAGCAGTGAATTGGGGGGTGAAAAACTGTTTTTT.

The V and J genes are TRBV7-8 and TRBJ1-5; weak D call: TRBD1 (5 bases). The V and J ends lost 3 bases and 0 bases respectively, with 21 bases between them. This CDR3 comprises 19 residues. From germline, CDR1 is SGHVS and CDR2 FQNEAQ. The CDR3 DNA sequence: TGTGCCAGCAGCTTGTGGGGGGGTCGGGCCGTCTTTAGCAATCAGCCCCAGCATTTT. Encoded protein: CASSLWGGRAVFSNQPQHF.

The V call is TRBV5-5, the J call TRBJ1-5, with D possibly matching TRBD1 (6 bases). The CDR3 loop spans 14 amino acids. Germline V lookup: CDR1 SGHKS, CDR2 YYEKEE (reference sequence). V was shortened by 2 bases and J by 11 bases, with 17 bases between the two germline ends. The chain's CDR3 is CASSLTGFGNAQHF. The CDR3 DNA reads TGTGCCAGCAGCTTAACAGGGTTCGGGAATGCCCAGCATTTT.

This clone was seen once. The chain combines TRBV18 with TRBJ2-7; tentatively, D is TRBD2 (6 bases). V was cut by 4 bases and J by 0 bases, with 7 bases left in between. The germline CDR1 and CDR2 sequences are KGHSH and LQKENI. The CDR3 sequence is 13 residues long. CDR3 loop: CASSLGLSYEQYF. For the CDR3, the DNA is TGTGCCAGCTCACTGGGACTCTCCTACGAGCAGTACTTC.

This chain uses TRBV21-1 with TRBJ1-2. TRBV21-1 has pseudogene status. CDR3 size: 15 residues. The CDR3 sequence is CASSKALRANYGYTF. CDR3 nucleotide sequence: TGTGCCAGCAGCAAAGCGCTGAGGGCTAACTATGGCTACACCTTC.

The chain recombines TRBV19 with TRBJ2-1; 9 bases are shared with TRBD2. CDR1 and CDR2 from the germline V gene are LNHDA and SQIVND (reference sequence). CDR3 size: 16 residues. V shed 10 bases and J 6 bases; nucleotides not matched to a gene: 16. CDR3 residues: CATQLTSGGLGNEQFF. CDR3 bases: TGTGCCACACAACTGACTAGCGGAGGTTTGGGCAATGAGCAGTTCTTC.

This clone was detected only once. The chain carries TRBV19 and TRBJ2-1; perhaps TRBD1 as D (5 bases). Between the trimmed V and J ends, which lost 6 bases and 12 bases, there was a span of 18 bases. The CDR3 extends over 13 amino acids. CDR1 is LNHDA and CDR2 is SQIVND in the germline V gene (reference sequence). The CDR3 nucleotides are TGTGCCAGTAGCCTGGGTGGGGCTCCGGCGCAGTTCTTC. Translation gives CASSLGGAPAQFF.

The chain combines TRBV28 with TRBJ2-3; the match to TRBD2 covers 10 bases. The CDR3 covers 16 residues. Germline assignment: CDR1 MDHEN and CDR2 SYDVKM. The trim removed 6 bases at V and 0 bases at J, leaving 6 bases unmatched. CDR3 coding DNA: TGTGCCAGCAGATCTGGGGGACTAGCGAGCACAGATACGCAGTATTTT. Translating gives CASRSGGLASTDTQYF. Full variable domain (remainder filled in from reference TRBV28 and TRBJ2-3): DVKVTQSSRYLVKRTGEKVFLECVQDMDHENMFWYRQDPGLGLRLIYFSYDVKMKEKGDIPEGYSVSREKKERFSLILESASTNQTSMYLCASRSGGLASTDTQYFGPGTRLTVL.

There are a few counts of this clone. The chain joins TRBV18 to TRBJ1-3, with 9 bases lining up with TRBD1. The ends lost 4 bases at V and 5 bases at J; junction bases unmatched: 3. Looked up from germline, CDR1 is KGHSH and CDR2 is LQKENI. The CDR3 is made up of 14 amino acids. The CDR3 DNA sequence: TGTGCCAGCTCACTGGGGACAGGGCGAAACACCATATATTTT. It codes for CASSLGTGRNTIYF.

This clone was seen just once. The chain links TRBV19 to TRBJ2-7, with 8 bases lining up with TRBD1. CDR1 LNHDA and CDR2 SQIVND come from the germline V gene (reference sequence). The length of the CDR3 is 15 residues. Trimming cost V 3 bases and J 2 bases; bases outside gene matches: 6. The CDR3 DNA sequence: TGTGCCAGTAGTATGAGACAGGGGCGAGCCTACGAGCAGTACTTC. Its translation is CASSMRQGRAYEQYF.

This sequence joins TRBV4-1 and TRBJ2-3, with D possibly matching TRBD2 (5 bases). From germline, CDR1 is MGHRA and CDR2 YSYEKL. The length of the CDR3 is 14 residues. The V and J ends lost 1 base and 6 bases respectively, with 11 bases between them. The CDR3 is CASSQVGRGDTQYF. The CDR3 nucleotides are TGCGCCAGCAGCCAAGTTGGTAGAGGGGATACGCAGTATTTT.

The rearrangement links TRBV28 to TRBJ2-1; D not resolved. Germline CDR1 is MDHEN and CDR2 is SYDVKM. The CDR3 sequence is 15 residues long. With 5 bases removed from V and 0 bases from J, the gap between germline ends came to 11 bases. This CDR3 is CASSHLKSSYNEQFF. CDR3 bases: TGTGCCAGCAGTCATCTAAAGAGCTCCTACAATGAGCAGTTCTTC.